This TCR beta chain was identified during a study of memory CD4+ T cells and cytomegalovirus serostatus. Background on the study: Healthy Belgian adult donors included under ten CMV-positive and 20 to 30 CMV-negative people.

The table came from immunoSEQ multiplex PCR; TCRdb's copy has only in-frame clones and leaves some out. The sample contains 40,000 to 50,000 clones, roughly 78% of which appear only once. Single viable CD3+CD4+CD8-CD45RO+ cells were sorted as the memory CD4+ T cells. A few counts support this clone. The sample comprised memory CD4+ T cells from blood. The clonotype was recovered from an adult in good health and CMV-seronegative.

The CDR3 bases are TGTGCCAGCAGCTTAGAATCCTACCTTCGAGTACAGGCTAGCACAGATACGCAGTATTTT. Its translation is CASSLESYLRVQASTDTQYF. The chain has TRBV11-2 and TRBJ2-3; D may be TRBD1 (5 bases). Trimming took off 0 bases at V and 0 bases at J, with 22 bases between the two ends. This CDR3 region has 20 residues. The germline CDR1 and CDR2 sequences are SGHAT and FQNNGV.